A single sample gave rise to the 10 T cell receptor beta chains below, sequenced in a study of T cells in Graves' hyperthyroidism and ophthalmopathy. Template material for amplifying TCR beta CDR3 regions consisted of RNA transcripts. HTBI primers were employed in a first-round RT-PCR of the TCR CDR3. From the multiplex PCR reads, TCRdb called clonotypes with MiXCR, one entry per CDR3 protein. The sample carries around 300,000 distinct CDR3 sequences, more than 11% recorded once. Sequencing input: blood. These receptor sequences come from a woman in her twenties or thirties with Graves' hyperthyroidism.

This clonotype appeared a few times. This chain uses TRBV27 with TRBJ1-6, with D maybe TRBD1 (5 bases). This CDR3 is 12 amino acids long. Trimming removed 6 bases at V and 15 bases at J, with 15 bases between. CDR1 MNHEY and CDR2 SMNVEV come from the germline V gene (reference sequence). For the CDR3, the DNA is TGTGCCAGCAGCTTCCAGGGTGGAGGCCTCCACTTT. Encoded protein: CASSFQGGGLHF.

This clonotype was seen many times. The chain recombines TRBV30 with TRBJ2-3; the match to TRBD2 covers 7 bases. Germline V gene data show CDR1 as GTSNPN and CDR2 as SVGIG (reference sequence). The V and J ends lost 4 bases and 7 bases, in that order; junction bases with no gene match: 11. The CDR3 is 14 amino acids. This chain's CDR3 is CAWTPGGLLHTQYF. DNA for the CDR3: TGTGCCTGGACTCCGGGAGGACTTCTCCATACGCAGTATTTT.

The chain couples TRBV19 to TRBJ1-4; D is uncertain. CDR3 length: 17 residues. With 4 bases removed from V and 8 bases from J, the gap between germline ends came to 23 bases. CDR1 and CDR2 from the germline V gene are LNHDA and SQIVND (reference sequence). The chain's CDR3 is CASSTVKGGNSYEKLFF. In DNA, the CDR3 is TGTGCCAGTAGTACCGTCAAGGGAGGAAACTCTTACGAAAAACTGTTTTTT.

This clonotype has a count of ten or more. The V gene is TRBV6-2 or TRBV6-3, the J gene TRBJ1-5; TRBD1 is a possible D gene (5 bases). This CDR3 is 18 amino acids long. Trimming cost V 2 bases and J 4 bases, with 21 bases left between them. Germline CDR1 MNHEY, CDR2 SVGEGT. CDR3 in DNA: TGTGCCAGCAGTTACCCTTCCGCGGGGCTCAATCCGAATCAGCCCCAGCATTTT. It is translated as CASSYPSAGLNPNQPQHF.

The chain has TRBV10-1 and TRBJ1-1; no definite D call. The V and J ends lost 4 bases and 1 base respectively, with 7 bases between them. Germline V lookup: CDR1 WNHNN, CDR2 SYGVQD (reference sequence). This CDR3 spans 13 amino acids. Written as DNA, the CDR3 is TGCGCCAGCAGTGTGGGATGGAACACTGAAGCTTTCTTT. This encodes CASSVGWNTEAFF.

The V call is TRBV20-1, the J call TRBJ2-1, with D possibly TRBD2 on 5 matching bases. The CDR3 covers 15 residues. V dropped 0 bases and J dropped 2 bases, with 11 bases sitting between them. CDR1 is DFQATT, CDR2 SNEGSKA, per germline (reference sequence). The CDR3 loop is CSARDPLAAYNEQFF. The DNA for the CDR3 is TGCAGTGCTAGAGACCCTCTAGCTGCCTACAATGAGCAGTTCTTC.

This clonotype was seen a handful of times. This chain joins TRBV2 and TRBJ1-6; 11 nucleotides align to TRBD1. The trim removed 5 bases at V and 11 bases at J, leaving 5 bases unmatched. Germline CDR1 reads SNHLY; CDR2 reads FYNNEI. The CDR3 length is 14 residues. The CDR3 sequence: CASSSEGQGAPLHF. CDR3 DNA sequence: TGTGCCAGCAGTTCGGAGGGACAGGGGGCACCCCTCCACTTT.

This clonotype was counted ten times or more. This chain links TRBV11-2 with TRBJ2-7; D may match TRBD1 or TRBD2 (5 bases each). V lost 1 base, J lost 2 bases, and 18 bases lay in between. The CDR3 is made up of 17 amino acids. Germline V CDR1 and CDR2: SGHAT, FQNNGV. The CDR3 DNA reads TGTGCCAGCAGCTTAGCTTTATCCGGGACGGAGACCTACGAGCAGTACTTC. Translation: CASSLALSGTETYEQYF.

V and J are TRBV20-1 and TRBJ2-7; 7 nucleotides line up with TRBD2. The CDR3 length is 13 residues. V lost 6 bases, J lost 3 bases, and 8 bases stayed unmatched. Germline loops: CDR1 DFQATT, CDR2 SNEGSKA (reference sequence). CDR3 nucleotides: TGCAGTGCGACCGGACTAGACTTCTACGAGCAGTACTTC. Encoded protein: CSATGLDFYEQYF.

In its sample, this clonotype was seen a few times. The chain is built from TRBV7-9 and TRBJ1-1, with D maybe TRBD1 (5 bases). Germline V lookup: CDR1 SEHNR, CDR2 FQNEAQ (reference sequence). This CDR3 comprises 14 residues. Deletions cut 5 bases from V and 0 bases from J, with 10 bases between. CDR3 amino acids: CASSKGALNTEAFF. The CDR3 nucleotides read TGTGCCAGCAGCAAAGGGGCCCTGAACACTGAAGCTTTCTTT.